Below are 15 T cell receptor beta chains sequenced from a single sample in a study of T cell repertoires in cytomegalovirus infection. TCRdb reprocessed the reads via MiXCR and lists one record per CDR3 protein. The sample lists 350,000 to 450,000 distinct CDR3 sequences, 15% to 20% seen once, with approximately 10% in the top ten. Sequencing was carried out using PBMCs. These receptors all stem from a human donor in good health (CMV status not recorded). Some clones in this sample may be carry-over from other donors' samples.

On this clonotype itself: One junction end does not reproduce the germline sequence, and a read error may be involved. V gene TRBV20-1 combines with J gene TRBJ2-5; D perhaps matches TRBD2 (7 bases). The CDR3 has 13 residues. Germline CDR1 reads DFQATT; CDR2 reads SNEGSKA (reference sequence). The CDR3 is CSARGGGRETQYF. The DNA of the CDR3 is TGCAGTGCCAGAGGGGGGGGCCGAGAGACCCAGTACTTC.

The rearrangement uses TRBV20-1 and TRBJ2-3; the match to TRBD1 covers 7 bases. This CDR3 is built from 14 residues. Germline V gene sequence: CDR1 DFQATT, CDR2 SNEGSKA (reference sequence). The V gene end was trimmed by 2 bases and the J gene end by 5 bases; junction bases not matched to a gene: 7. CDR3 region: CSARPGGEIDTQYF. The CDR3 DNA follows: TGCAGTGCTAGACCAGGGGGAGAAATAGATACGCAGTATTTT.

Regarding this clonotype: This could be a read error, since a much larger clone is one nucleotide away. The rearrangement joins TRBV12-3 or TRBV12-4 to TRBJ1-5, with 8 bases that match TRBD1. The CDR3 is made up of 15 amino acids. The CDR3 bases are TGTGCCAGCAGTGAACAGGGGGGGAGCAATCGGCCCCAGCATTTT. This codes for CASSEQGGSNRPQHF.

This clonotype has more than one count but fewer than ten. The chain couples TRBV20-1 to TRBJ2-5; the D call may be TRBD1 or TRBD2 (5 bases each). Trimming took 3 bases from V and 4 from J, leaving 18 bases between them. Germline V gene lookup returns CDR1 DFQATT and CDR2 SNEGSKA (reference sequence). This CDR3 contains 15 residues. CDR3 region: CSASRDGGRRETQYF. In DNA form, the CDR3 reads TGCAGTGCTAGCCGGGACGGCGGCAGAAGAGAGACCCAGTACTTC.

This clonotype came up many times. The V call is TRBV12-3 or TRBV12-4, the J call TRBJ2-5; D remains unclear. Trimming left V 2 bases short and J 5 bases short, with 6 bases between. The CDR3 is made up of 12 amino acids. DNA for the CDR3: TGTGCCAGCAGTTTATCTGCGGAGACCCAGTACTTC. Amino acids: CASSLSAETQYF.

The chain recombines TRBV12-3 or TRBV12-4 with TRBJ2-7, with TRBD2 as a possible D gene (5 bases). V lost 5 bases, J lost 4 bases, and 21 bases lay in between. The CDR3 sequence is 16 residues long. The CDR3, as DNA: TGTGCCAGCAGTGGCCCGGCGGGCCTAGCTGGATACGAGCAGTACTTC. Its translation is CASSGPAGLAGYEQYF.

This clonotype has more than one count but fewer than ten. The chain has TRBV18 and TRBJ1-1; D might be TRBD1 (5 bases). Germline V gene lookup returns CDR1 KGHSH and CDR2 LQKENI. The V and J ends lost 6 bases and 1 base respectively, with 15 bases between them. The CDR3 totals 15 residues. The CDR3 nucleotides are TGTGCCAGCTCCGACAGTAGGGGAGGGAACACTGAAGCTTTCTTT. Protein sequence: CASSDSRGGNTEAFF.

This clonotype was observed a few times. The chain couples TRBV10-3 to TRBJ1-5; no clear D. The V gene lost 0 bases and the J gene lost 9 bases, with 9 bases spanning the gap. The CDR3 runs 13 residues. The germline V gene has CDR1 ENHRY and CDR2 SYGVKD. The CDR3, as DNA: TGTGCCATCAGTGAGTCAGGGAGTGGGCCCCAGCATTTT. The encoded protein is CAISESGSGPQHF.

The gene calls are TRBV5-1 and TRBJ2-1; 11 bases fit TRBD2. CDR3 length equals 16 residues. Per the germline V gene, CDR1 is SGHRS and CDR2 is YFSETQ. With 4 bases clipped from V and 6 bases from J, the junction kept 9 bases outside the gene matches. The CDR3 bases are TGCGCCAGCAGCACCCCCGGGACTAGCGGAGCCAATGAGCAGTTCTTC. Translated: CASSTPGTSGANEQFF.

This clonotype was counted only a few times. This rearrangement joins TRBV29-1 to TRBJ2-3; 9 nucleotides agree with TRBD2. CDR1 SQVTM and CDR2 ANQGSEA come from the germline V gene. The CDR3 is made up of 15 amino acids. V was clipped by 7 bases and J by 2 bases; unmatched bases: 10. As DNA, the CDR3 is TGCAGCGCTACGACTAGCGGATTCATCACAGATACGCAGTATTTT. Residues: CSATTSGFITDTQYF.

The CDR3 protein is CATSRDSNRKFYNSPLHF. The CDR3 coding sequence is TGTGCCACCAGCAGAGATTCGAACAGGAAATTCTATAATTCACCCCTCCACTTT. J is TRBJ1-6 and V is TRBV15, with D maybe TRBD1 (5 bases). This CDR3 has 18 residues. V was shortened by 0 bases and J by 3 bases, with 15 bases between the two germline ends. CDR1 is LNHNV, CDR2 YYDKDF, per germline (reference sequence).

The genes are TRBV20-1 and TRBJ2-3; D is ambiguous. V was pared by 0 bases and J by 0 bases, with 7 bases between. Germline CDR1 and CDR2: DFQATT and SNEGSKA (reference sequence). This CDR3 region has 14 residues. This CDR3 reads CSARDSRSTDTQYF. The DNA for the CDR3 is TGCAGTGCTAGAGATAGTAGAAGCACAGATACGCAGTATTTT.

About this clonotype itself: Given a much more abundant clone one base away, this may be a read error. The chain combines TRBV7-8 with TRBJ2-7, with 7 bases identical to TRBD1. Per the germline V gene, CDR1 is SGHVS and CDR2 is FQNEAQ. The CDR3 is 14 residues long. CDR3: CASSLTGANYEQSF. The CDR3 DNA reads TGTGCCAGCAGCTTAACAGGGGCAAACTACGAGCAGTCCTTC.

V is TRBV19 and J is TRBJ1-1, with TRBD1 matching 10 bases. J was trimmed by 4 bases and V by 7 bases; bases with no gene match: 12. CDR3 length equals 16 residues. Looked up from germline, CDR1 is LNHDA and CDR2 is SQIVND (reference sequence). The DNA of the CDR3 is TGTGCCAGTACCATCACAGGGACAGGGGTGCTCACTGAAGCTTTCTTT. Amino acid sequence: CASTITGTGVLTEAFF.

This clonotype has ten or more counts. The chain recombines TRBV6-2 or TRBV6-3 with TRBJ2-1, with 7 positions matching TRBD2. CDR1 MNHEY and CDR2 SVGEGT come from the germline V gene. The CDR3 covers 16 residues. V trimming: 2 bases; J trimming: 6 bases; junction bases outside the gene matches: 10. CDR3 nucleotides: TGTGCCAGCAGTTACCTCCTCTCTGCGGGAGCCAATGAGCAGTTCTTC. Protein: CASSYLLSAGANEQFF.